The 8 T cell receptor beta chains below were found in one sample sequenced in a study of regulatory T cells in long-lasting Graves disease. The time point here: persistent/refractory GD, antithyroid drugs over 5 years with positive TRAb. PBMC-extracted RNA yielded the TCR library. Assembly of TCR beta libraries relied on iRepertoire HTBI primers together with Arm-PCR of CDR3 regions. TCRdb itself ran the multiplex PCR reads through MiXCR, one entry per CDR3 protein. This sample has roughly 300,000 distinct CDR3 sequences, with 20% to 25% found just once. The specimen comprised peripheral blood mononuclear cells (PBMCs), sampled when the disease was refractory, from a patient treated with antithyroid drugs. These receptors all stem from a female donor with Graves disease.

The chain joins TRBV5-5 to TRBJ1-2; D is undetermined. The CDR3 totals 12 residues. Trimming cost V 1 base and J 6 bases, with 7 bases left between them. Looked up from germline, CDR1 is SGHKS and CDR2 is YYEKEE (reference sequence). The CDR3 protein is CASSLNLDGYTF. As DNA, the CDR3 is TGTGCCAGCAGCTTGAATCTTGATGGCTACACCTTC.

V is TRBV30 and J is TRBJ2-5; D is perhaps TRBD1 or TRBD2 (5 bases each). The V gene's germline CDR1 is GTSNPN and CDR2 SVGIG (reference sequence). The CDR3 contains 13 residues. The V end was cut by 1 base, the J end by 4 bases, with 10 bases between. As DNA, the CDR3 is TGTGCCTGGAGTGGGGGGAGTACAGAGACCCAGTACTTC. It codes for CAWSGGSTETQYF.

This clonotype occurred many times. V and J are TRBV28 and TRBJ1-1; TRBD1 matches at 7 bases. The V gene end was trimmed by 6 bases and the J gene end by 2 bases; junction bases not matched to a gene: 6. Germline V gene data show CDR1 as MDHEN and CDR2 as SYDVKM. The CDR3 sequence is 14 residues long. CDR3 DNA: TGTGCCAGCAGCCCGGGACAGACAAACACTGAAGCTTTCTTT. Amino acids: CASSPGQTNTEAFF.

This clonotype has more than one count but fewer than ten. As DNA, the CDR3 is TGTGCCAGCAGCCCTAGTGCTGACTCCTACGAGCAGTACTTC. Its translation is CASSPSADSYEQYF. The gene calls are TRBV7-9 and TRBJ2-7; D gene ambiguous. This CDR3 spans 14 amino acids. Germline-derived CDR1 and CDR2 are SEHNR and FQNEAQ (reference sequence). V was shortened by 5 bases and J by 0 bases, with 11 bases between the two germline ends.

This clonotype was observed a handful of times. This chain connects TRBV19 to TRBJ2-7, with a tentative D call TRBD2 (6 bases). Germline values: CDR1 LNHDA, CDR2 SQIVND (reference sequence). V gave up 4 bases and J gave up 6 bases, with 13 bases separating them. CDR3 length: 13 residues. The CDR3 reads CASSTGLPSEQYF. In nucleotides, the CDR3 is TGTGCCAGTAGTACGGGACTTCCTAGCGAGCAGTACTTC.

This chain joins TRBV6-2 or TRBV6-3 and TRBJ1-5; 7 bases map to TRBD1. CDR3 length equals 15 residues. The germline V gene has CDR1 MNHEY and CDR2 SVGEGT. The J segment lost 6 bases and the V segment lost 0 bases, leaving 5 bases of the junction unmatched. CDR3 in DNA: TGTGCCAGCAGTTACTCGAGGGACAGAACTCAGCCCCAGCATTTT. Encoded protein: CASSYSRDRTQPQHF.

This sequence joins TRBV29-1 and TRBJ1-4, with 9 bases fitting TRBD1. The junction had 4 bases not matched to a gene; V was cut back by 6 bases and J by 8 bases. The germline CDR1 and CDR2 sequences are SQVTM and ANQGSEA. This CDR3 has 12 residues. The CDR3: CSVRTGDEKLFF. CDR3 coding DNA: TGCAGCGTGAGGACAGGGGACGAAAAACTGTTTTTT.

Details on this clonotype: One end of the junction is discordant with germline, which a read error may explain. The chain links TRBV19 to TRBJ1-5, with D hard to call. Per germline, CDR1 LNHDA and CDR2 SQIVND (reference sequence). The CDR3 is made up of 13 amino acids. The CDR3 DNA reads TGTACCAGTAGCCGCTACTCGGGTCAGCCCCAGCATTTT. Its protein product is CTSSRYSGQPQHF.